Ten or more counts support the clone carrying this T cell receptor beta chain. Antigen specificity is unknown. The sample is drawn from a study of Graves' ophthalmopathy and Graves' hyperthyroidism. RNA transcripts provided the template for amplifying TCR beta CDR3 regions. RT-PCR in the first round used HTBI primers; a second-round multiplex PCR followed. TCRdb re-called the multiplex PCR reads with MiXCR, one entry per CDR3 protein. The sample records about 620,000 distinct CDR3 sequences, 22% being singletons. This CDR3 contains 15 residues. Per germline, CDR1 MDHEN and CDR2 SYDVKM. After removal of 6 bases from V and 3 bases from J, the junction contained 10 bases not matched to a gene. Diagnoses were established from clinical symptoms, serum thyroxine, TRAb, thyroid ultrasound and orbital computed tomography. Study-wide points: Among expanded thyroid clonotypes above 0.001 frequency, most also occurred in blood.

The sample consisted of peripheral blood. This sequence joins TRBV28 and TRBJ1-1, with 7 bases fitting TRBD1. The receptor's source is a woman aged 18-29 years with stable Graves' hyperthyroidism. Some clones in this sample may be carry-over from other donors' samples. The CDR3 DNA is TGTGCCAGCAGCTACGGCGACAGGGTCCACACTGAAGCTTTCTTT. Translated, it gives CASSYGDRVHTEAFF.